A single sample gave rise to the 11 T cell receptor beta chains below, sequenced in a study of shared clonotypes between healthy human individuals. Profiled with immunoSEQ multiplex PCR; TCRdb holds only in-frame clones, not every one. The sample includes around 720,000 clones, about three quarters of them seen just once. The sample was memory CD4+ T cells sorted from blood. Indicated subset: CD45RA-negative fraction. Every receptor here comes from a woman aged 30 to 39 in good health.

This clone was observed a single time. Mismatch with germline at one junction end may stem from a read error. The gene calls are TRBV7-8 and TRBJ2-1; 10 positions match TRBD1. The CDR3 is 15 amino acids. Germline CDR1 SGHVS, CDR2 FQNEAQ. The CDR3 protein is CASRLDRGPGQEQFF. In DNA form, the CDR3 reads TGTGCCAGCAGATTAGACAGGGGGCCGGGACAAGAGCAGTTCTTC.

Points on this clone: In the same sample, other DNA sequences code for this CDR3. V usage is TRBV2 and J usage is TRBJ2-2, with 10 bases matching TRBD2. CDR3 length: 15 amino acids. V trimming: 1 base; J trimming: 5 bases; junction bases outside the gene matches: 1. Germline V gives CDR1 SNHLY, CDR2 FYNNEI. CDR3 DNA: TGTGCCAGCAGTGAAGAAGCGGGAGGGACCGGGGAGCTGTTTTTT. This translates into CASSEEAGGTGELFF.

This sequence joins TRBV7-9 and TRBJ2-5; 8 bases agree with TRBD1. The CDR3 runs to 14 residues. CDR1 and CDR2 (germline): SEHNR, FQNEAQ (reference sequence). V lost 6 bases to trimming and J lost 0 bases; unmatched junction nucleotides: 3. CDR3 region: CASSRDRNQETQYF. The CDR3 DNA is TGTGCCAGCAGTCGGGACAGGAACCAAGAGACCCAGTACTTC.

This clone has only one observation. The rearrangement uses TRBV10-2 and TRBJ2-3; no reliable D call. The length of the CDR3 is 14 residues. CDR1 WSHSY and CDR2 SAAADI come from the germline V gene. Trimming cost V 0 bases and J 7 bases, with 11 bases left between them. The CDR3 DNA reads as TGCGCCAGCAGTGAGTCGGCCTGGGGAAATACGCAGTATTTT. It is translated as CASSESAWGNTQYF.

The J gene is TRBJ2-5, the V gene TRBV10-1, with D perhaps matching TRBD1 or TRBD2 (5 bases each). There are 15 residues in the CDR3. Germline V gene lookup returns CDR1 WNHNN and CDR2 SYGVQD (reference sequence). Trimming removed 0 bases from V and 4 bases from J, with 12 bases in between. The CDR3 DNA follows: TGCGCCAGCAGTGAGTCGGGGGAGAGGCGAGAGACCCAGTACTTC. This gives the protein CASSESGERRETQYF.

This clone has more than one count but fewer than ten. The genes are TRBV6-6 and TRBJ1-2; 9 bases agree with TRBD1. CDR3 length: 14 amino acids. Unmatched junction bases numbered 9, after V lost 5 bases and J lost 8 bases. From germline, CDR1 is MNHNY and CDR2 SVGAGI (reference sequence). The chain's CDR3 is CASSPTGQGGGYTF. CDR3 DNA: TGTGCCAGCAGTCCGACGGGACAGGGTGGAGGCTACACCTTC.

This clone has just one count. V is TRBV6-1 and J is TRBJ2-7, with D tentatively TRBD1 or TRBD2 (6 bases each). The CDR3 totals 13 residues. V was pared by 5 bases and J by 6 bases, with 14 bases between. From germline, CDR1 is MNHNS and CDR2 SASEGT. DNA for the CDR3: TGTGCCAGCAGTCCCCGGGGGCCGGTCGAGCAGTACTTC. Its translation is CASSPRGPVEQYF.

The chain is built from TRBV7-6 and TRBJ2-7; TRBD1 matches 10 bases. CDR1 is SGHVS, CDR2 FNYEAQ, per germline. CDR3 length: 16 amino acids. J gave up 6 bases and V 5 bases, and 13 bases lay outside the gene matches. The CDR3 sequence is CASSPSPGQGRGEQYF. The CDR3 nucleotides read TGTGCCAGCAGCCCATCGCCGGGACAGGGGAGAGGCGAGCAGTACTTC.

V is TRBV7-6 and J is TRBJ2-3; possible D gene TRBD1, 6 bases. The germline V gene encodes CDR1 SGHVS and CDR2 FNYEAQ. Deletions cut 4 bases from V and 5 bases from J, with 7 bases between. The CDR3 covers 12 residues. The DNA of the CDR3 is TGTGCCAGCAGCTCAGGGGTAGATACGCAGTATTTT. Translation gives CASSSGVDTQYF.

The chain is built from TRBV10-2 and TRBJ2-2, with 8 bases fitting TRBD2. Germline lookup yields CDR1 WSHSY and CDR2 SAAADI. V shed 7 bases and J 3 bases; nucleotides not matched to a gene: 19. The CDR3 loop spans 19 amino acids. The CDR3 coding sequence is TGCGCCAGCATTGAAGTAGCGGGAATCCTCGGTCGGGACACCGGGGAGCTGTTTTTT. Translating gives CASIEVAGILGRDTGELFF.

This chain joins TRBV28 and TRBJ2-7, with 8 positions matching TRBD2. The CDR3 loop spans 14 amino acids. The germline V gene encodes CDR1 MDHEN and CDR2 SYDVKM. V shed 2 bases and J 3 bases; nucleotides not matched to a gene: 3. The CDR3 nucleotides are TGTGCCAGCAGTTTAATACGGGAGGGCTACGAGCAGTACTTC. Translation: CASSLIREGYEQYF.